These 2 T cell receptor beta chains came from one sample sequenced in a study of blood T cell repertoires in COVID-19. Some clones are missing from TCRdb's copy, which holds only in-frame ones; the method was immunoSEQ multiplex PCR. The sample has about 110,000 clones; approximately 70% are singletons. The sequenced sample consisted of peripheral blood. These receptors originate from a woman aged 55-75 years with acute or convalescent COVID-19.

The V call is TRBV19, the J call TRBJ1-1, with 8 bases that match TRBD1. From germline, CDR1 is LNHDA and CDR2 SQIVND (reference sequence). Germline trimming cut 1 base from V and 10 bases from J; bases unmatched to any gene: 5. The CDR3 has 13 residues. The CDR3 reads CASSIGTGMGAFF. The CDR3 region has the DNA TGTGCCAGTAGTATAGGGACAGGGATGGGAGCTTTCTTT.

The chain carries TRBV28 and TRBJ2-5; 8 positions agree with TRBD1. With 1 base clipped from V and 8 bases from J, the junction kept 3 bases outside the gene matches. This CDR3 spans 13 amino acids. In germline, CDR1 is MDHEN, CDR2 SYDVKM. In nucleotides, the CDR3 is TGTGCCAGCAGTTTATTGGGACAGGAAACCCAGTACTTC. This gives the protein CASSLLGQETQYF.